This T cell receptor beta chain emerged from a study of EBV T-cell therapy then PD-1 blockade in nasopharyngeal carcinoma. Profiled with immunoSEQ multiplex PCR; TCRdb holds only in-frame clones, not every one. The sample consists of 14,000 or so clones, 84% of them appearing once. Germline assignment: CDR1 LGHNT and CDR2 FRNRAP. The CDR3 has 13 amino acids. V shed 4 bases and J shed 4 bases, with 10 bases lying between them. With regard to this clone: Its antigen is unidentified.

Regarding treatment: AdE1-LMPpoly-expanded autologous EBV-specific T-cell therapy followed by anti-PD-1 nivolumab. The rearrangement uses TRBV12-5 and TRBJ2-5, with no clear D. The material was CD8+ T cells from blood, obtained around day 99 from a patient whose treatment included autologous EBV-specific T cells and nivolumab. This receptor was taken from a man aged 35 to 55 with nasopharyngeal carcinoma. The CDR3 nucleotides are TGTGCTAGTGGTTCTATAATACTAGAGACCCAGTACTTC. Translated, it gives CASGSIILETQYF.